The rows below give T cell receptor beta chains drawn from one sample of a study of shared clonotypes between healthy human individuals. Sequenced by immunoSEQ multiplex PCR; TCRdb stores in-frame clones only, minus some. Of more than 2,000,000 clones listed, approximately 93% are singletons. Material: naive CD4+ T cells from PBMCs. The receptors were gathered from a man between 18 and 35 years old in good health. Some clones in this sample may be carry-over from other donors' samples. The CDR3 runs from the conserved cysteine through the conserved F or W. Each record gives: clone size, V gene, D gene, J gene, CDR3 protein, CDR3 DNA. D genes are given only for firm matches. Only some rows state a clone size, as once, few, many or a class for expanded clones.

clone_size: once
v_call: TRBV9
d_call: TRBD2
j_call: TRBJ2-1
cdr3_aa: CASSAGLAVSYNEQFF
cdr3_nt: TGTGCCAGCAGCGCCGGACTAGCGGTATCCTACAATGAGCAGTTCTTC

clone_size: -
v_call: TRBV18
d_call: TRBD1
j_call: TRBJ1-3
cdr3_aa: CASSPGQAVAGNTIYF
cdr3_nt: TGTGCCAGCTCACCGGGACAGGCAGTTGCTGGAAACACCATATATTTT

clone_size: -
v_call: TRBV19
d_call: -
j_call: TRBJ1-5
cdr3_aa: CASSEEPNNQPQHF
cdr3_nt: TGTGCCAGTAGTGAAGAACCGAACAATCAGCCCCAGCATTTT

clone_size: -
v_call: TRBV18
d_call: TRBD2
j_call: TRBJ2-1
cdr3_aa: CASSPVAGGYNEQFF
cdr3_nt: TGTGCCAGCTCACCCGTAGCGGGAGGGTACAATGAGCAGTTCTTC

clone_size: once
v_call: TRBV4-2
d_call: -
j_call: TRBJ1-1
cdr3_aa: CASSQGPGTENTEAFF
cdr3_nt: TGTGCCAGCAGCCAGGGCCCTGGGACGGAGAACACTGAAGCTTTCTTT

clone_size: -
v_call: TRBV5-4
d_call: -
j_call: TRBJ1-1
cdr3_aa: CASSSKSSVGAFF
cdr3_nt: TGTGCCAGCAGCTCAAAGAGTTCGGTTGGAGCTTTCTTT

clone_size: -
v_call: TRBV6-5
d_call: -
j_call: TRBJ2-5
cdr3_aa: CASSLGLGGTQYF
cdr3_nt: TGTGCCAGCAGCCTCGGACTTGGGGGGACCCAGTACTTC

clone_size: -
v_call: TRBV5-1
d_call: TRBD2
j_call: TRBJ2-1
cdr3_aa: CASSLVAGADNEQFF
cdr3_nt: TGCGCCAGCAGCTTGGTAGCGGGTGCCGATAATGAGCAGTTCTTC

clone_size: -
v_call: TRBV2
d_call: -
j_call: TRBJ2-5
cdr3_aa: CASSVELLQETQYF
cdr3_nt: TGTGCCAGCAGTGTTGAACTACTCCAAGAGACCCAGTACTTC

clone_size: -
v_call: TRBV6-6
d_call: -
j_call: TRBJ2-5
cdr3_aa: CASSYYRASEVETQYF
cdr3_nt: TGTGCCAGCAGTTACTATAGGGCTAGCGAGGTGGAGACCCAGTACTTC

clone_size: once
v_call: TRBV30
d_call: -
j_call: TRBJ2-3
cdr3_aa: CAWSSKGHRKATSTDTQYF
cdr3_nt: TGTGCCTGGAGTTCGAAAGGGCATAGGAAAGCTACTAGCACAGATACGCAGTATTTT

clone_size: -
v_call: TRBV7-2
d_call: TRBD2
j_call: TRBJ2-7
cdr3_aa: CASSPRASGYEQYF
cdr3_nt: TGTGCCAGCAGCCCCCGGGCTAGCGGTTACGAGCAGTACTTC

clone_size: -
v_call: TRBV2
d_call: -
j_call: TRBJ1-1
cdr3_aa: CASRKGGSNTEAFF
cdr3_nt: TGTGCCAGCAGGAAGGGGGGGTCGAACACTGAAGCTTTCTTT

clone_size: -
v_call: TRBV27
d_call: -
j_call: TRBJ1-2
cdr3_aa: CASRYGDPPNYGYTF
cdr3_nt: TGTGCCAGCAGGTACGGGGACCCCCCTAACTATGGCTACACCTTC

clone_size: once
v_call: TRBV18
d_call: -
j_call: TRBJ2-2
cdr3_aa: CASSLQTAENTGELFF
cdr3_nt: TGTGCCAGCTCACTACAGACAGCCGAGAACACCGGGGAGCTGTTTTTT

clone_size: -
v_call: TRBV6-5
d_call: -
j_call: TRBJ2-6
cdr3_aa: CASSYTDIGANVLTF
cdr3_nt: TGTGCCAGCAGTTACACGGACATTGGGGCCAACGTCCTGACTTTC

clone_size: -
v_call: TRBV9
d_call: -
j_call: TRBJ2-3
cdr3_aa: CASSVEGGMRTDTQYF
cdr3_nt: TGTGCCAGCAGCGTAGAAGGCGGGATGCGCACAGATACGCAGTATTTT

clone_size: once
v_call: TRBV7-9
d_call: -
j_call: TRBJ1-6
cdr3_aa: CASSPGGYNSPLHF
cdr3_nt: TGTGCCAGCAGCCCCGGGGGGTATAATTCACCCCTCCACTTT

clone_size: -
v_call: TRBV25-1
d_call: -
j_call: TRBJ2-7
cdr3_aa: CASSPPGGPYEQYF
cdr3_nt: TGTGCCAGCAGTCCACCCGGGGGGCCCTACGAGCAGTACTTC

clone_size: -
v_call: TRBV4-3
d_call: -
j_call: TRBJ2-5
cdr3_aa: CASSQETLRGTQYF
cdr3_nt: TGCGCCAGCAGCCAAGAGACTCTCCGGGGGACCCAGTACTTC

clone_size: -
v_call: TRBV6-1
d_call: TRBD2
j_call: TRBJ2-5
cdr3_aa: CASSRREGLRETQYF
cdr3_nt: TGTGCCAGCTCTCGGCGGGAGGGCCTCAGGGAGACCCAGTACTTC

clone_size: few
v_call: TRBV30
d_call: -
j_call: TRBJ1-4
cdr3_aa: CAWSMNEKLFF
cdr3_nt: TGTGCCTGGAGTATGAATGAAAAACTGTTTTTT

clone_size: -
v_call: TRBV10-3
d_call: -
j_call: TRBJ1-5
cdr3_aa: CAISESRTGGQPQHF
cdr3_nt: TGTGCCATCAGTGAGTCGAGGACCGGAGGTCAGCCCCAGCATTTT

clone_size: -
v_call: TRBV5-1
d_call: -
j_call: TRBJ2-7
cdr3_aa: CASSPLMGDEQYF
cdr3_nt: TGCGCCAGCAGTCCCCTGATGGGGGACGAGCAGTACTTC

clone_size: -
v_call: TRBV4-2
d_call: -
j_call: TRBJ2-3
cdr3_aa: CASSLQGSKWDTQYF
cdr3_nt: TGTGCCAGCAGCCTTCAGGGGTCCAAGTGGGATACGCAGTATTTT

clone_size: -
v_call: TRBV28
d_call: -
j_call: TRBJ2-7
cdr3_aa: CASSLVGRTKPSHEQYF
cdr3_nt: TGTGCCAGCAGTTTAGTTGGAAGAACAAAACCGTCCCACGAGCAGTACTTC

clone_size: -
v_call: TRBV19
d_call: -
j_call: TRBJ2-1
cdr3_aa: CATSSAIVNEQFF
cdr3_nt: TGTGCCACGAGTAGCGCCATTGTGAATGAGCAGTTCTTC

clone_size: -
v_call: TRBV7-9
d_call: -
j_call: TRBJ1-2
cdr3_aa: CASSLEQGKGGYTF
cdr3_nt: TGTGCCAGCAGCTTAGAGCAGGGGAAAGGAGGCTACACCTTC

clone_size: -
v_call: TRBV7-3
d_call: -
j_call: TRBJ2-3
cdr3_aa: CASGLSGRGGDTQYF
cdr3_nt: TGTGCCAGCGGTCTGAGCGGAAGGGGGGGAGATACGCAGTATTTT

clone_size: -
v_call: TRBV9
d_call: TRBD1
j_call: TRBJ2-2
cdr3_aa: CASSPLAGTANTGELFF
cdr3_nt: TGTGCCAGCAGCCCCCTGGCCGGGACAGCGAACACCGGGGAGCTGTTTTTT

clone_size: -
v_call: TRBV5-8
d_call: TRBD1
j_call: TRBJ1-5
cdr3_aa: CASSVDRGNQPQHF
cdr3_nt: TGTGCCAGCAGCGTAGACAGGGGCAATCAGCCCCAGCATTTT

clone_size: few
v_call: TRBV5-1
d_call: -
j_call: TRBJ1-1
cdr3_aa: CASSLVGEKAFF
cdr3_nt: TGCGCCAGCAGCTTGGTTGGCGAAAAAGCTTTCTTT

clone_size: -
v_call: TRBV11-2
d_call: -
j_call: TRBJ2-5
cdr3_aa: CASSSSTKRETQYF
cdr3_nt: TGTGCCAGCAGCTCCTCGACCAAAAGGGAGACCCAGTACTTC

clone_size: -
v_call: TRBV21-1
d_call: -
j_call: TRBJ1-4
cdr3_aa: CASSYQSRQGWTNEKLFF
cdr3_nt: TGTGCCAGCAGCTACCAATCCCGACAGGGGTGGACTAATGAAAAACTGTTTTTT

clone_size: -
v_call: TRBV6-1
d_call: TRBD1
j_call: TRBJ2-2
cdr3_aa: CASSARQGLAGELFF
cdr3_nt: TGTGCCAGCAGTGCCCGACAGGGTCTAGCCGGGGAGCTGTTTTTT

clone_size: -
v_call: TRBV29-1
d_call: -
j_call: TRBJ2-3
cdr3_aa: CSVEYRSTDTQYF
cdr3_nt: TGCAGCGTTGAATACCGGTCCACAGATACGCAGTATTTT

clone_size: -
v_call: TRBV4-3
d_call: -
j_call: TRBJ2-5
cdr3_aa: CASSQEPQARETQYF
cdr3_nt: TGCGCCAGCAGCCAAGAGCCCCAAGCTAGGGAGACCCAGTACTTC

clone_size: -
v_call: TRBV5-1
d_call: TRBD2
j_call: TRBJ2-5
cdr3_aa: CASSSDSGRADETQYF
cdr3_nt: TGCGCCAGCAGCTCCGATAGCGGGAGGGCCGATGAGACCCAGTACTTC

clone_size: -
v_call: TRBV2
d_call: -
j_call: TRBJ2-5
cdr3_aa: CATKSGRHQETQYF
cdr3_nt: TGTGCCACTAAGTCGGGACGGCACCAAGAGACCCAGTACTTC

clone_size: -
v_call: TRBV6-5
d_call: -
j_call: TRBJ1-1
cdr3_aa: CASLNSNTEAFF
cdr3_nt: TGTGCCAGCCTAAATAGTAACACTGAAGCTTTCTTT

clone_size: -
v_call: TRBV9
d_call: TRBD2
j_call: TRBJ2-3
cdr3_aa: CASSVRLAGPGTQYF
cdr3_nt: TGTGCCAGCAGCGTCCGCCTAGCGGGACCTGGGACGCAGTATTTT

clone_size: -
v_call: TRBV13
d_call: -
j_call: TRBJ2-3
cdr3_aa: CASSPTVGPLYTQYF
cdr3_nt: TGTGCCAGCAGCCCAACTGTCGGACCTTTATATACGCAGTATTTT

clone_size: -
v_call: TRBV12-2
d_call: -
j_call: TRBJ1-4
cdr3_aa: CASRLITGKANEKLFF
cdr3_nt: TGTGCAAGTCGCTTGATCACAGGGAAAGCTAATGAAAAACTGTTTTTT

clone_size: -
v_call: TRBV5-4
d_call: TRBD2
j_call: TRBJ2-7
cdr3_aa: CASTPRGGVNEQYF
cdr3_nt: TGTGCCAGCACCCCTCGGGGGGGGGTGAACGAGCAGTACTTC

clone_size: -
v_call: TRBV4-3
d_call: -
j_call: TRBJ2-1
cdr3_aa: CASSPTSSYNEQFF
cdr3_nt: TGCGCCAGCAGCCCGACTAGCTCCTACAATGAGCAGTTCTTC

clone_size: -
v_call: TRBV28
d_call: -
j_call: TRBJ2-2
cdr3_aa: CASSFIRGPGELFF
cdr3_nt: TGTGCCAGCAGTTTTATCCGGGGTCCCGGGGAGCTGTTTTTT

clone_size: -
v_call: TRBV27
d_call: -
j_call: TRBJ1-1
cdr3_aa: CASRQYMLMNTEAFF
cdr3_nt: TGTGCCAGCAGACAATACATGCTCATGAACACTGAAGCTTTCTTT

clone_size: -
v_call: TRBV5-1
d_call: -
j_call: TRBJ1-1
cdr3_aa: CASSSTLDSAEAFF
cdr3_nt: TGCGCCAGCAGCTCGACTTTGGACAGCGCTGAAGCTTTCTTT

clone_size: once
v_call: TRBV18
d_call: -
j_call: TRBJ1-2
cdr3_aa: CASSPFTRNDYGYTF
cdr3_nt: TGTGCCAGCTCACCATTTACCAGAAATGACTATGGCTACACCTTC

clone_size: -
v_call: TRBV19
d_call: -
j_call: TRBJ2-7
cdr3_aa: CASSLRGSYEQYF
cdr3_nt: TGTGCCAGTAGCCTCAGGGGCTCCTACGAGCAGTACTTC

clone_size: -
v_call: TRBV7-9
d_call: TRBD2
j_call: TRBJ2-1
cdr3_aa: CASSSPRTSGSDEQFF
cdr3_nt: TGTGCCAGCAGCTCCCCACGTACTAGCGGGAGTGATGAGCAGTTCTTC

clone_size: -
v_call: TRBV27
d_call: TRBD1
j_call: TRBJ2-4
cdr3_aa: CASRRGQGNIQYF
cdr3_nt: TGTGCCAGCAGGAGGGGGCAAGGAAACATTCAGTACTTC

clone_size: -
v_call: TRBV6-6
d_call: -
j_call: TRBJ1-2
cdr3_aa: CASSPGVNYGYTF
cdr3_nt: TGTGCCAGCAGTCCAGGGGTTAACTATGGCTACACCTTC

clone_size: once
v_call: TRBV5-8
d_call: -
j_call: TRBJ2-2
cdr3_aa: CASSLIGTTNTGELFF
cdr3_nt: TGTGCCAGCAGCCTAATTGGGACCACGAACACCGGGGAGCTGTTTTTT

clone_size: -
v_call: TRBV9
d_call: -
j_call: TRBJ1-1
cdr3_aa: CASSVVESTEAFF
cdr3_nt: TGTGCCAGCAGCGTAGTTGAGAGCACTGAAGCTTTCTTT